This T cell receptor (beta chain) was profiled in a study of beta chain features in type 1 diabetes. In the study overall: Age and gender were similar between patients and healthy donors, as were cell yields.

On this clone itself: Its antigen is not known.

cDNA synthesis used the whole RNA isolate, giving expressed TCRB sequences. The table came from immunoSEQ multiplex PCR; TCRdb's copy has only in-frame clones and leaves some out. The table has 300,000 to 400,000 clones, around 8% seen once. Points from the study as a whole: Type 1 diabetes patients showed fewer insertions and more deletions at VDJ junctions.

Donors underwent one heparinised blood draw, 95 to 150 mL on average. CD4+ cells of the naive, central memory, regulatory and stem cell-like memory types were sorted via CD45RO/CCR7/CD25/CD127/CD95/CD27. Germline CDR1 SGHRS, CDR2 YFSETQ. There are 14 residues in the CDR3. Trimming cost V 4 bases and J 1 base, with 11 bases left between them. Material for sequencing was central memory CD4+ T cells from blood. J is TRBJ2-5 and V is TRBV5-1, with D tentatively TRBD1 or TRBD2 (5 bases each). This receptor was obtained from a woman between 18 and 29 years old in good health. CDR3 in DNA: TGCGCCAGCAGCCTGAGGGACGGCCAAGAGACCCAGTACTTC. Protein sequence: CASSLRDGQETQYF.